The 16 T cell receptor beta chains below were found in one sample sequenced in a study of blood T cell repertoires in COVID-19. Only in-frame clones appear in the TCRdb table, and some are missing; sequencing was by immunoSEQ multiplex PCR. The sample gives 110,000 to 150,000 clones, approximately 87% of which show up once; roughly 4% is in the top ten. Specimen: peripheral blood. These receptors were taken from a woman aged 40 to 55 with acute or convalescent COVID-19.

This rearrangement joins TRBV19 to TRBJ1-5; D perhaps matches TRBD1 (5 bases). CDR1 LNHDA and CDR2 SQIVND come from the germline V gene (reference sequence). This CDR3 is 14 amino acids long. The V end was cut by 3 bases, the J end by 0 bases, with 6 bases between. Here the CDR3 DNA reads TGTGCCAGTAGTATGACAGATAGCAATCAGCCCCAGCATTTT. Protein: CASSMTDSNQPQHF.

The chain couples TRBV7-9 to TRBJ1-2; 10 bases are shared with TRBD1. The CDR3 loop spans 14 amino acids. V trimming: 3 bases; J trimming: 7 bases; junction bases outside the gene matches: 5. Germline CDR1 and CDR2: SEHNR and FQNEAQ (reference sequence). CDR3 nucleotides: TGTGCCAGCAGCTTGCCCGGGACAGGGGTTGGCTACACCTTC. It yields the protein CASSLPGTGVGYTF.

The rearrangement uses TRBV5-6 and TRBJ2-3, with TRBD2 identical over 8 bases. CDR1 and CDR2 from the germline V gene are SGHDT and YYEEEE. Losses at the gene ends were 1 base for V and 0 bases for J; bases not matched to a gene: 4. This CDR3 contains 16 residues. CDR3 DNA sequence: TGTGCCAGCAGCTTGTCCGCGGGAGGAAGCACAGATACGCAGTATTTT. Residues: CASSLSAGGSTDTQYF.

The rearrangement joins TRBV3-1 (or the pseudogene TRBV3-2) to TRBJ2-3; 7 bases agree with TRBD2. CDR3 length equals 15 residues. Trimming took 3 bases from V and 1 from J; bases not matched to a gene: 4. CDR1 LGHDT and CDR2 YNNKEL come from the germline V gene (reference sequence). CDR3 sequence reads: CASSQGGGGTDTQYF. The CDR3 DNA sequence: TGTGCCAGCAGCCAGGGCGGGGGAGGCACAGATACGCAGTATTTT.

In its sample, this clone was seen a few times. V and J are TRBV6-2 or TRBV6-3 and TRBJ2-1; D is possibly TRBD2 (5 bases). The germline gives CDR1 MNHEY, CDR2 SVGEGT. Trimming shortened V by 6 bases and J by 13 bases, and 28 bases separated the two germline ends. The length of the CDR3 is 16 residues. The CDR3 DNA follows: TGTGCCAGCAGCTCTGTCTCGAGGGCTATCTACAATGGTCAGTTCTTC. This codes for CASSSVSRAIYNGQFF.

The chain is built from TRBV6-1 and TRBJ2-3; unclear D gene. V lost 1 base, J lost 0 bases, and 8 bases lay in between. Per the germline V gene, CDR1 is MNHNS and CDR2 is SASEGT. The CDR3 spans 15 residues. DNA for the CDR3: TGTGCCAGCAGTGAAGGTCCTCTTAGCACAGATACGCAGTATTTT. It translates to CASSEGPLSTDTQYF.

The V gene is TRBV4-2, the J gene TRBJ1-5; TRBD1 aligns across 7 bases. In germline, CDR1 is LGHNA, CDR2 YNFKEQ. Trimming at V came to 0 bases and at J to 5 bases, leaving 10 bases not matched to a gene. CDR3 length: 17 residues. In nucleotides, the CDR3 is TGTGCCAGCAGCCAAGAGGGGCAGGGGGAACCATATCAGCCCCAGCATTTT. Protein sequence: CASSQEGQGEPYQPQHF.

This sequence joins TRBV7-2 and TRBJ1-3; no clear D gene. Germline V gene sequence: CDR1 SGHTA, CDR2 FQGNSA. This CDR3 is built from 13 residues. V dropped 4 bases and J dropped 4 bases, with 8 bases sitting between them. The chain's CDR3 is CASSSALGNTIYF. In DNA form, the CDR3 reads TGTGCCAGCAGCTCCGCACTGGGAAACACCATATATTTT.

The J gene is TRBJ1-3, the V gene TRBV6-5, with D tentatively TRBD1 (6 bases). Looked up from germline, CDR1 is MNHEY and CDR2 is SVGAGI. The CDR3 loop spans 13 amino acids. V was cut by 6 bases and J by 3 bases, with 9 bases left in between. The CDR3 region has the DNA TGTGCCAGCAGCCCAGGGGATGGAAACACCATATATTTT. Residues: CASSPGDGNTIYF.

CDR3 bases: TGTGCCAGCAGCAAGGGAGGGAGCAATCAGCCCCAGCATTTT. Translating gives CASSKGGSNQPQHF. V and J are TRBV21-1 and TRBJ1-5. TRBV21-1 is termed a pseudogene. CDR3 length: 14 amino acids.

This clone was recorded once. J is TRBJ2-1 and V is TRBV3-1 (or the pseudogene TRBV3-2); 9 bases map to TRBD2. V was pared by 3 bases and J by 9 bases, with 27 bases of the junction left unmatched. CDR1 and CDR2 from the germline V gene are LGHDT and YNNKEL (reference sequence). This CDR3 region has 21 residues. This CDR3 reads CASSQDHPNTRPKAGGSEQFF. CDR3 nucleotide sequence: TGTGCCAGCAGCCAGGATCACCCCAACACGCGCCCCAAAGCGGGAGGTTCTGAGCAGTTCTTC.

The CDR3, as DNA: TGTGCCAGCAGCTTGGAGACAGGGAGCACAGATACGCAGTATTTT. Amino acids: CASSLETGSTDTQYF. The rearrangement links TRBV5-4 to TRBJ2-3; 7 bases line up with TRBD1. Trimming cost V 0 bases and J 0 bases; bases outside gene matches: 1. The CDR3 has 15 amino acids. The germline V gene encodes CDR1 SGHNT and CDR2 YYREEE (reference sequence).

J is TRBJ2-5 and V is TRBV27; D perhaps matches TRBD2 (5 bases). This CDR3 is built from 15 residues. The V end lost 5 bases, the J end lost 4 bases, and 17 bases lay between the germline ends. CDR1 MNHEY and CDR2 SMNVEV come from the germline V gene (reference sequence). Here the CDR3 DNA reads TGTGCCAGCAGTCACCCTGCGTATGAGGGAGAGACCCAGTACTTC. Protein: CASSHPAYEGETQYF.

This chain's CDR3 is CASSSPFSGGLSGELFF. Written as DNA, the CDR3 is TGTGCCAGCAGCTCTCCCTTCTCGGGGGGGCTGAGCGGGGAGCTGTTTTTT. This chain uses TRBV7-2 with TRBJ2-2; 8 nucleotides match TRBD2. The J segment lost 7 bases and the V segment lost 4 bases, leaving 14 bases of the junction unmatched. Germline CDR1 SGHTA, CDR2 FQGNSA. CDR3 length: 17 residues.

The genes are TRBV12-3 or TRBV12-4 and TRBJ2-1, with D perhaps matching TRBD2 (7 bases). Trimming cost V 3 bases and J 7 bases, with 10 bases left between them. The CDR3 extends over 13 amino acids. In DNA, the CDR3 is TGTGCCAGCAGTTTGGGGGGGGCAAATGAGCAGTTCTTC. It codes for CASSLGGANEQFF.

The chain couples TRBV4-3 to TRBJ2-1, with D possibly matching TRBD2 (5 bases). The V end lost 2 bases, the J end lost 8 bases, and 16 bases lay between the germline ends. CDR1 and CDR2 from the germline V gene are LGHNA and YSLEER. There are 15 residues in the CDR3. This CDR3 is CASSQQRTLFHEQFF. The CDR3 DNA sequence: TGCGCCAGCAGCCAACAACGGACTTTGTTCCATGAGCAGTTCTTC.